Listed here are 18 T cell receptor beta chains from one sample, sequenced in a study of graft-versus-host responses after intestinal transplantation. Assay: immunoSEQ multiplex PCR; the TCRdb copy retains only in-frame clones and omits some. The data hold 96,000 or so clones, with 92% observed a single time. Their specific antigens are unknown. The sequences come from unstimulated CD4+ T cells sorted from spleen or lymph node cells, collected before intestinal transplant. Every receptor here comes from a human donor who received an intestinal transplant.

The gene calls are TRBV28 and TRBJ2-1; TRBD2 agrees at 9 bases. This CDR3 is built from 17 residues. Germline CDR1 is MDHEN and CDR2 is SYDVKM. The V segment lost 2 bases and the J segment 7 bases; nucleotides outside the gene matches: 12. CDR3 in DNA: TGTGCCAGCAGTTTACCGTCCGGGGCTAGCGGGGATAATGAGCAGTTCTTC. Translation: CASSLPSGASGDNEQFF.

The CDR3 sequence: CASSYYGTGTTDTQYF. The CDR3 nucleotides read TGTGCCAGCAGTTACTATGGGACAGGGACCACAGATACGCAGTATTTT. The chain combines TRBV6-5 with TRBJ2-3, with 9 bases lining up with TRBD1. Trimming took 1 base from V and 2 from J; bases not matched to a gene: 4. This CDR3 comprises 16 residues. Germline CDR1 is MNHEY and CDR2 is SVGAGI.

The rearrangement joins TRBV5-1 to TRBJ2-2; 9 bases are a match to TRBD1. This CDR3 is built from 16 residues. Germline values: CDR1 SGHRS, CDR2 YFSETQ. Germline trimming cut 2 bases from V and 1 base from J; bases unmatched to any gene: 3. CDR3 nucleotides: TGCGCCAGCAGCTTACGACAGGGGGGGAACACCGGGGAGCTGTTTTTT. As protein: CASSLRQGGNTGELFF.

The chain has TRBV6-1 and TRBJ2-1; 9 bases line up with TRBD2. The V segment lost 1 base and the J segment 8 bases; nucleotides outside the gene matches: 6. Germline assignment: CDR1 MNHNS and CDR2 SASEGT. The CDR3 spans 15 residues. The CDR3 reads CASSEVAGGPYEQFF. The CDR3 DNA sequence: TGTGCCAGCAGTGAAGTCGCGGGAGGGCCCTATGAGCAGTTCTTC.

The chain joins TRBV6-5 to TRBJ2-1; 9 bases agree with TRBD2. V lost 6 bases, J lost 9 bases, and 6 bases stayed unmatched. The germline gives CDR1 MNHEY, CDR2 SVGAGI. CDR3 length equals 13 residues. CDR3 protein: CASSRGGAVEQFF. For the CDR3, the DNA is TGTGCCAGCAGCCGCGGGGGGGCGGTTGAGCAGTTCTTC.

The genes are TRBV13 and TRBJ2-1, with D hard to call. CDR1 and CDR2 from the germline V gene are PRHDT and FYEKMQ (reference sequence). Trimming left V 0 bases short and J 1 base short, with 7 bases between. The CDR3 has 15 amino acids. DNA for the CDR3: TGTGCCAGCAGCTTAGGGCAGTCGTCCTACAATGAGCAGTTCTTC. It encodes CASSLGQSSYNEQFF.

The V and J genes are TRBV18 and TRBJ2-5, with 7 bases fitting TRBD1. CDR3 length equals 14 residues. The ends lost 1 base at V and 3 bases at J; junction bases unmatched: 2. CDR1 and CDR2 (germline): KGHSH, LQKENI. DNA of the CDR3: TGTGCCAGCTCACCACAAGGGGGCGAAGAGACCCAGTACTTC. Translating gives CASSPQGGEETQYF.

This sequence joins TRBV29-1 and TRBJ2-1; no clear D gene. The germline V gene has CDR1 SQVTM and CDR2 ANQGSEA. With 2 bases removed from V and 5 bases from J, the gap between germline ends came to 7 bases. The CDR3 consists of 12 residues. This CDR3 reads CSVESRNNEQFF. CDR3 nucleotide sequence: TGCAGCGTTGAATCTAGGAACAATGAGCAGTTCTTC.

This clone was counted between two and nine times. V is TRBV6-1 and J is TRBJ1-5; maybe TRBD1 (5 bases). In germline, CDR1 is MNHNS, CDR2 SASEGT. V lost 4 bases and J 3 bases, leaving 7 bases between the germline ends. The CDR3 sequence is 13 residues long. The CDR3 DNA sequence: TGTGCCAGCAGTGGGACAAACAATCAGCCCCAGCATTTT. Its protein product is CASSGTNNQPQHF.

Worth noting for this clone: The same CDR3 can be traced to other DNA sequences in this sample. The CDR3 here is CASSPRQGSSTDTQYF. CDR3 bases: TGTGCCAGCTCACCACGACAGGGGAGTTCCACAGATACGCAGTATTTT. The chain is built from TRBV18 and TRBJ2-3, with 8 bases fitting TRBD1. Per germline, CDR1 KGHSH and CDR2 LQKENI. The CDR3 covers 16 residues. J was trimmed by 2 bases and V by 1 base; bases with no gene match: 5. The full variable domain, completed using reference TRBV18 and TRBJ2-3, is NAGVMQNPRHLVRRRGQEARLRCSPMKGHSHVYWYRQLPEEGLKFMVYLQKENIIDESGMPKERFSAEFPKEGPSILRIQQVVRGDSAAYFCASSPRQGSSTDTQYFGPGTRLTVL.

This chain joins TRBV29-1 and TRBJ2-1, with 8 nucleotides matching TRBD2. The CDR3 runs 15 residues. V lost 2 bases, J lost 0 bases, and 3 bases stayed unmatched. The germline CDR1 and CDR2 sequences are SQVTM and ANQGSEA. Written as DNA, the CDR3 is TGCAGCGTTGAAAGGAGCGGGAGCTCCTACAATGAGCAGTTCTTC. Translating gives CSVERSGSSYNEQFF.

The chain is built from TRBV7-2 and TRBJ2-1, with 8 bases fitting TRBD1. This CDR3 spans 18 amino acids. CDR1 and CDR2 (germline): SGHTA, FQGNSA. V was pared by 1 base and J by 5 bases, with 13 bases of the junction left unmatched. The CDR3 nucleotides read TGTGCCAGCAGCTTAGGGCAGGGGGCAATTTTTGTGGACAATGAGCAGTTCTTC. This codes for CASSLGQGAIFVDNEQFF. The complete variable domain, with remaining parts taken from reference TRBV7-2 and TRBJ2-1, reads GAGVSQSPSNKVTEKGKDVELRCDPISGHTALYWYRQSLGQGLEFLIYFQGNSAPDKSGLPSDRFSAERTGGSVSTLTIQRTQQEDSAVYLCASSLGQGAIFVDNEQFFGPGTRLTVL.

The chain has TRBV2 and TRBJ2-1; 11 bases are shared with TRBD2. Germline CDR1 reads SNHLY; CDR2 reads FYNNEI. The length of the CDR3 is 18 residues. The V gene end was trimmed by 10 bases and the J gene end by 2 bases; junction bases not matched to a gene: 16. The CDR3 DNA reads TGTGCCACTACAGGGGGACTAGCGGATCGACAAACCTACAATGAGCAGTTCTTC. Protein product: CATTGGLADRQTYNEQFF.

This sequence joins TRBV4-2 and TRBJ2-1; TRBD2 aligns across 14 bases. The V gene end was trimmed by 4 bases and the J gene end by 8 bases; junction bases not matched to a gene: 7. Germline CDR1 is LGHNA and CDR2 is YNFKEQ. The CDR3 runs 16 residues. CDR3 DNA: TGTGCCAGCAGCCGAAGACTAGCGGGAGGGGAGGATGAGCAGTTCTTC. It is translated as CASSRRLAGGEDEQFF.

This clone has only one observation. The rearrangement links TRBV2 to TRBJ2-7; 8 bases are shared with TRBD2. CDR1 and CDR2 (germline): SNHLY, FYNNEI. The CDR3 length is 15 residues. With V trimmed by 4 bases and J by 1 base, 6 bases remained unmatched. The CDR3 DNA follows: TGTGCCAGCAGTGGTTACGGGAGGGCGTCCTACGAGCAGTACTTC. It is translated as CASSGYGRASYEQYF.

The V gene is TRBV4-3, the J gene TRBJ2-7, with TRBD1 matching 9 bases. The V gene's germline CDR1 is LGHNA and CDR2 YSLEER. With 6 bases clipped from V and 1 base from J, the junction kept 4 bases outside the gene matches. CDR3 length: 14 residues. As DNA, the CDR3 is TGCGCCAGCAGTGACAGGGGGGCATCCTACGAGCAGTACTTC. Protein: CASSDRGASYEQYF.

This CDR3 is CASSYGQNLNYGYTF. CDR3 coding DNA: TGTGCCAGCAGTTACGGACAGAACTTAAACTATGGCTACACCTTC. V usage is TRBV6-6 and J usage is TRBJ1-2, with D possibly matching TRBD1 (6 bases). The ends were cut back, 2 bases at V and 2 bases at J, with 12 bases in the middle. CDR3 length equals 15 residues. Germline CDR1 and CDR2: MNHNY and SVGAGI (reference sequence).

The V and J genes are TRBV30 and TRBJ1-2, with a possible D match to TRBD1 (5 bases). Germline V CDR1 and CDR2: GTSNPN, SVGIG (reference sequence). This CDR3 spans 14 amino acids. Trimming took off 4 bases at V and 8 bases at J, with 20 bases between the two ends. The CDR3 nucleotides read TGTGCCTGGACATTCCCAGGGCCCCCTTGGGGCTACACCTTC. It yields the protein CAWTFPGPPWGYTF.